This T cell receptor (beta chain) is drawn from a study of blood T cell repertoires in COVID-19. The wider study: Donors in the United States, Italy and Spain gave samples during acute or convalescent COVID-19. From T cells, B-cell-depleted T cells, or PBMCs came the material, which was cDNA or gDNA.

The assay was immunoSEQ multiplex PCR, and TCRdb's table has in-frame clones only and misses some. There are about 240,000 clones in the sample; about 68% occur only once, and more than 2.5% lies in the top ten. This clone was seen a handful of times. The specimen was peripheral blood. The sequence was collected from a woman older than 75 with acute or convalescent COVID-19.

The CDR3 nucleotides are TGTGCCAGCAGCCAGGGGACTCAGGAAAAACTGTTTTTT. It specifies CASSQGTQEKLFF. This chain uses TRBV3-1 (or the pseudogene TRBV3-2) with TRBJ1-4, with D perhaps TRBD1 (5 bases). This CDR3 region has 13 residues. Germline assignment: CDR1 LGHDT and CDR2 YNNKEL (reference sequence). The V end was cut by 3 bases, the J end by 8 bases, with 10 bases between.